One and the same sample provided the 18 T cell receptor beta chains below, sequenced in a study of T cells in Graves' hyperthyroidism and ophthalmopathy. RNA transcripts gave rise to amplified TCR beta CDR3 regions. An initial round of RT-PCR targeting the TCR CDR3 relied on the HTBI primer set. TCRdb analysed the multiplex PCR reads with MiXCR anew, one entry per CDR3 protein. Of 300,000 to 450,000 distinct CDR3 sequences in the sample, 11% to 15% were seen once. The sequenced material came from blood. These receptors came from an older woman with Graves' hyperthyroidism.

The J gene is TRBJ2-5, the V gene TRBV29-1; maybe TRBD2 (7 bases). This CDR3 region has 14 residues. V lost 2 bases to trimming and J lost 7 bases, with 17 bases between them. Germline assignment: CDR1 SQVTM and CDR2 ANQGSEA. The CDR3 loop reads CSVEPGGGGGTQYF. The CDR3, as DNA: TGCAGCGTTGAACCGGGGGGAGGAGGGGGGACCCAGTACTTC.

This chain connects TRBV27 to TRBJ1-1; D unresolved. CDR3 length: 12 residues. Germline CDR1 is MNHEY and CDR2 is SMNVEV (reference sequence). Trimming cost V 8 bases and J 7 bases, with 14 bases left between them. In nucleotides, the CDR3 is TGTGCCAGCCCTTTGGGCCGGTTTGAAGCTTTCTTT. This gives the protein CASPLGRFEAFF.

This clonotype has a count of ten or more. The rearrangement links TRBV28 to TRBJ1-5, with 7 bases lining up with TRBD1. Germline V gene lookup returns CDR1 MDHEN and CDR2 SYDVKM. This CDR3 region has 14 residues. The V gene end was trimmed by 6 bases and the J gene end by 3 bases; junction bases not matched to a gene: 5. For the CDR3, the DNA is TGTGCCAGCAGCCTACAGGGGCTCAATCAGCCCCAGCATTTT. Translating gives CASSLQGLNQPQHF. The full variable domain, rest sourced from reference TRBV28 and TRBJ1-5, is DVKVTQSSRYLVKRTGEKVFLECVQDMDHENMFWYRQDPGLGLRLIYFSYDVKMKEKGDIPEGYSVSREKKERFSLILESASTNQTSMYLCASSLQGLNQPQHFGDGTRLSIL.

This clonotype has at least ten counts. The V and J genes are TRBV11-2 and TRBJ2-7; D might be TRBD2 (5 bases). The CDR3 sequence is 14 residues long. V lost 5 bases and J lost 5, with 16 bases in between. Germline lookup yields CDR1 SGHAT and CDR2 FQNNGV. The CDR3 reads CASSTPSWGDEQYF. The CDR3 DNA is TGTGCCAGCAGCACCCCGTCCTGGGGAGACGAGCAGTACTTC.

The J gene is TRBJ1-2, the V gene TRBV12-3 or TRBV12-4; 12 bases are shared with TRBD1. The junction had 4 bases not matched to a gene; V was cut back by 6 bases and J by 2 bases. CDR3 length: 15 amino acids. The CDR3 DNA reads as TGTGCCAGCAGCGGGACAGGGGGCGGGAACTATGGCTACACCTTC. Residues: CASSGTGGGNYGYTF.

V is TRBV18 and J is TRBJ2-1; D possibly corresponds to TRBD2 (7 bases). From germline, CDR1 is KGHSH and CDR2 LQKENI. The CDR3 is 14 amino acids. Trimming stripped 0 bases from V and 9 bases from J, with 12 bases between. This CDR3 reads CASSPPGGRGEQFF. DNA for the CDR3: TGTGCCAGCTCACCACCGGGGGGGCGAGGTGAGCAGTTCTTC.

At least ten counts were recorded for this clonotype. A much larger clonotype is one base distant, so this may be a read error. The chain is built from TRBV11-1 and TRBJ2-1; D not resolved. V was pared by 6 bases and J by 2 bases, with 11 bases between. This CDR3 has 14 residues. CDR1 is SGHAT and CDR2 is FQDESV in the germline V gene (reference sequence). The CDR3 is CASRLAAPYNEQFF. CDR3 sequence (DNA): TGTGCCAGCAGGCTCGCGGCACCCTACAATGAGCAGTTCTTC. Full variable domain (outside the CDR3, taken from reference TRBV11-1 and TRBJ2-1): EAEVAQSPRYKITEKSQAVAFWCDPISGHATLYWYRQILGQGPELLVQFQDESVVDDSQLPKDRFSAERLKGVDSTLKIQPAELGDSAMYLCASRLAAPYNEQFFGPGTRLTVL.

This clonotype has a count of ten or more. V is TRBV28 and J is TRBJ2-7, with D tentatively TRBD1 (6 bases). V lost 5 bases, J lost 2 bases, and 13 bases lay in between. CDR1 and CDR2 from the germline V gene are MDHEN and SYDVKM. The CDR3 is made up of 14 amino acids. CDR3 sequence: CASSIQGPTYEQYF. CDR3 nucleotides: TGTGCCAGCAGTATCCAGGGGCCGACCTACGAGCAGTACTTC.

Remarks on this clonotype: A much larger clonotype is one base distant, so this may be a read error. The chain joins TRBV18 to TRBJ2-1; 8 nucleotides match TRBD2. V shed 3 bases and J 5 bases; nucleotides not matched to a gene: 9. Looked up from germline, CDR1 is KGHSH and CDR2 is LQKENI. The CDR3 runs to 16 residues. CDR3 loop: CASSPQAGTRHNEQFF. Written as DNA, the CDR3 is TGTGCCAGCTCACCCCAGGCAGGGACTAGACACAATGAGCAGTTCTTC.

This clonotype was detected a few times. The chain has TRBV4-2 and TRBJ1-2; D unresolved. CDR1 and CDR2 (germline): LGHNA, YNFKEQ. V was trimmed by 0 bases and J by 6 bases, leaving 14 bases between them. The CDR3 is 15 amino acids. This chain's CDR3 is CASSQDVISRNGYTF. The CDR3 region has the DNA TGTGCCAGCAGCCAAGATGTGATAAGTAGGAATGGCTACACCTTC.

V and J are TRBV7-2 and TRBJ2-1, with D perhaps matching TRBD2 (6 bases). Trimming pared 2 bases from V and 0 bases from J, leaving 11 bases between. This CDR3 spans 16 amino acids. The germline V gene encodes CDR1 SGHTA and CDR2 FQGNSA. The CDR3 nucleotides read TGTGCCAGCAGCTTATCTGGCGGGAACTCCTACAATGAGCAGTTCTTC. This sequence encodes CASSLSGGNSYNEQFF.

This clonotype was recorded many times. The chain carries TRBV18 and TRBJ2-1; possibly TRBD2 for D (6 bases). Trimming stripped 0 bases from V and 4 bases from J, with 13 bases between. CDR1 is KGHSH, CDR2 LQKENI, per germline. This CDR3 is 16 amino acids long. CDR3: CASSPPGLRHYNEQFF. CDR3 nucleotide sequence: TGTGCCAGCTCACCACCGGGACTGCGCCATTACAATGAGCAGTTCTTC.

The chain recombines TRBV29-1 with TRBJ2-3; D remains ambiguous. V was cut by 6 bases and J by 6 bases, with 10 bases left in between. Germline CDR1 is SQVTM and CDR2 is ANQGSEA. The CDR3 is 11 amino acids. This CDR3 reads CSVATRDTQYF. In DNA, the CDR3 is TGCAGCGTAGCCACCCGGGATACGCAGTATTTT.

The chain uses TRBV3-1 and TRBJ2-7; 8 bases map to TRBD2. The germline V gene encodes CDR1 LGHDT and CDR2 YNNKEL (reference sequence). The junction had 7 bases not matched to a gene; V was cut back by 1 base and J by 2 bases. The CDR3 spans 16 residues. CDR3 sequence: CASSQGPSGWAYEQYF. The CDR3, as DNA: TGTGCCAGCAGCCAAGGCCCTAGCGGGTGGGCCTACGAGCAGTACTTC.

There are many counts of this clonotype. This chain uses TRBV12-3 or TRBV12-4 with TRBJ1-1; D unclear. V gave up 1 base and J gave up 7 bases, with 10 bases separating them. CDR3 length: 13 amino acids. CDR3 protein: CASSLGLRSEAFF. The CDR3 nucleotides read TGTGCCAGCAGTTTAGGACTCCGAAGTGAAGCTTTCTTT.

Note on this clonotype: A much bigger clone sits one base away, suggesting this may be a read error. The gene calls are TRBV28 and TRBJ1-1; D is uncertain. The germline V gene has CDR1 MDHEN and CDR2 SYDVKM. The CDR3 is 14 residues long. Trimming stripped 6 bases from V and 2 bases from J, with 13 bases between. CDR3 sequence: CASRLLGKNTEAFF. The DNA of the CDR3 is TGTGCCAGCAGATTACTGGGGAAAAACACTGAAGCTTTCTTT. The full variable domain, its missing parts supplied by reference TRBV28 and TRBJ1-1, is DVKVTQSSRYLVKRTGEKVFLECVQDMDHENMFWYRQDPGLGLRLIYFSYDVKMKEKGDIPEGYSVSREKKERFSLILESASTNQTSMYLCASRLLGKNTEAFFGQGTRLTVV.

V gene TRBV6-2 or TRBV6-3 combines with J gene TRBJ1-5, with a tentative D call TRBD1 (5 bases). This CDR3 is 15 amino acids long. The germline gives CDR1 MNHEY, CDR2 SVGEGT. The ends were cut back, 2 bases at V and 4 bases at J, with 12 bases in the middle. The CDR3 loop is CASSYEKGLNQPQHF. CDR3 in DNA: TGTGCCAGCAGTTACGAAAAGGGGCTAAATCAGCCCCAGCATTTT.

Comment on this clonotype: A clone one base away is much larger, so this may be a read error. The J gene is TRBJ2-5, the V gene TRBV6-5, with a tentative D call TRBD1 (5 bases). CDR1 is MNHEY, CDR2 SVGAGI, per germline. The CDR3 totals 16 residues. The CDR3 nucleotides are TGTGCCAGCAGTTACTCAGGCAGGGTGTTGTCAGAGACCCAGTGCTTC. Protein product: CASSYSGRVLSETQCF.